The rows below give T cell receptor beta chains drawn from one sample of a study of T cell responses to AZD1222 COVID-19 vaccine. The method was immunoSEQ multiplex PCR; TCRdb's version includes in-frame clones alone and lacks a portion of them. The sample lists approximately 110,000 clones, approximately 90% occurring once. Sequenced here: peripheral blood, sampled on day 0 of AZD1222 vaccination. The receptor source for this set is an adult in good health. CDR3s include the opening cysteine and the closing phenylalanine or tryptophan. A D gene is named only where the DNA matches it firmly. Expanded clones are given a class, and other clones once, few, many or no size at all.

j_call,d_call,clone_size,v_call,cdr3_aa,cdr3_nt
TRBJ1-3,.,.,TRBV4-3,CASSQEISQNSGNTIYF,TGCGCCAGCAGCCAAGAAATCTCACAGAACTCTGGAAACACCATATATTTT
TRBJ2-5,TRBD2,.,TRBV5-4,CASSTKLAMETQYF,TGTGCCAGCAGCACTAAACTAGCGATGGAGACCCAGTACTTC
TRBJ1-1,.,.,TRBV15,CATAPLGEMNTEAFF,TGTGCCACCGCCCCTCTCGGGGAAATGAACACTGAAGCTTTCTTT
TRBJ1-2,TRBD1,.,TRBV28,CASRDRGLDGYTF,TGTGCCAGCAGGGACAGGGGGCTTGATGGCTACACCTTC
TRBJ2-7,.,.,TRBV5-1,CASSPPRGTIHEQYF,TGCGCCAGCAGCCCCCCTCGTGGGACGATCCACGAGCAGTACTTC
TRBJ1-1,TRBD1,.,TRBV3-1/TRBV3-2,CASSQGQGEAFF,TGTGCCAGCAGCCAAGGACAGGGGGAAGCTTTCTTT
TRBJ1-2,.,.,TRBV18,CASSLSLRDAGYTF,TGTGCCAGCTCACTCTCCCTCAGGGATGCTGGCTACACCTTC
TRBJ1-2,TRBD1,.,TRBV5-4,CASSLDNLGTVPNYGYTF,TGTGCCAGCAGCTTGGACAATCTCGGGACAGTGCCCAACTATGGCTACACCTTC
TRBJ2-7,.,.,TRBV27,CASVPYEQYF,TGTGCCAGCGTACCCTACGAGCAGTACTTC
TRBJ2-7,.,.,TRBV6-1,CASSEGGGPSYEQYF,TGTGCCAGCAGTGAAGGGGGGGGCCCGTCCTACGAGCAGTACTTC
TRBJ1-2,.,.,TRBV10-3,CATAGFGRAHGYTF,TGTGCCACCGCTGGGTTCGGGAGGGCTCATGGCTACACCTTC
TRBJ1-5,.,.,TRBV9,CASSVGEGPPQPQHF,TGTGCCAGCAGCGTAGGCGAGGGCCCGCCTCAGCCCCAGCATTTT
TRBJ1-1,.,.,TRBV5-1,CASSALSGTLTEAFF,TGCGCCAGCAGCGCACTCTCCGGGACACTTACTGAAGCTTTCTTT
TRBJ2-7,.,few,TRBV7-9,CASSLSYEQYF,TGTGCCAGCAGCCTCTCCTACGAGCAGTACTTC
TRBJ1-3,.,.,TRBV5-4,CASSGGGRGSSGNTIYF,TGTGCCAGCAGCGGGGGGGGCCGGGGCTCGTCTGGAAACACCATATATTTT
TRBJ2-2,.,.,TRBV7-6,CASSLGKWNTGELFF,TGTGCCAGCAGCTTAGGGAAGTGGAACACCGGGGAGCTGTTTTTT
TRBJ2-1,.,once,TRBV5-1,CASSVEGVGEQFF,TGCGCCAGCAGCGTGGAGGGGGTTGGCGAGCAGTTCTTC
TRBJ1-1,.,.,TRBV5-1,CASSSPTGQAAAQGAFF,TGCGCCAGCAGCTCCCCGACGGGACAAGCAGCGGCTCAGGGAGCTTTCTTT
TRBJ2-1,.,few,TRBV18,CASSPGPLYNEQFF,TGTGCCAGCTCACCAGGCCCGCTCTACAATGAGCAGTTCTTC
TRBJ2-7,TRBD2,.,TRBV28,CASSRPGGQQYF,TGTGCCAGCAGTAGGCCGGGAGGACAGCAGTACTTC
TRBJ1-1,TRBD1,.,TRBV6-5,CASSYSQGALNTEAFF,TGTGCCAGCAGTTACTCACAGGGGGCCTTAAACACTGAAGCTTTCTTT
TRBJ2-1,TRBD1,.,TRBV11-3,CASSLGQAGEQFF,TGTGCCAGCAGCCTAGGACAGGCCGGTGAGCAGTTCTTC
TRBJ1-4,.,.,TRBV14,CASSQESEETAPTNEKLFF,TGTGCCAGCAGCCAAGAATCCGAGGAGACGGCCCCAACTAATGAAAAACTGTTTTTT
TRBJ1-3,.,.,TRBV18,CASSPAATRGSGNTIYF,TGTGCCAGCTCACCCGCTGCTACTCGGGGATCTGGAAACACCATATATTTT
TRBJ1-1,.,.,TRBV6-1,CASRMTVNTEAFF,TGTGCCAGCAGGATGACAGTGAACACTGAAGCTTTCTTT
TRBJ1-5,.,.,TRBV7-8,CASRIDSSQPQHF,TGTGCCAGCAGGATAGACAGTAGTCAGCCCCAGCATTTT
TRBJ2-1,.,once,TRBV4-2,CASSQDLIAHEQFF,TGTGCCAGCAGCCAAGATCTTATAGCCCATGAGCAGTTCTTC
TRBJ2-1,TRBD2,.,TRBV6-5,CASSPLAGLYNEQFF,TGTGCCAGCAGCCCCCTAGCGGGGCTCTACAATGAGCAGTTCTTC
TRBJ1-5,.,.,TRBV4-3,CASSLSFRSNQPQHF,TGCGCCAGCAGCCTCTCCTTTCGTAGCAATCAGCCCCAGCATTTT
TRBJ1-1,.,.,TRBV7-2,CASRAGGNTEAFF,TGTGCCAGCAGGGCGGGGGGAAACACTGAAGCTTTCTTT
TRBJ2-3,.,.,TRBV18,CASSPRNQGADTQYF,TGTGCCAGCTCACCCAGGAACCAGGGAGCAGATACGCAGTATTTT
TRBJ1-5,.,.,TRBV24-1,CATSEDRPKNQPQHF,TGTGCCACCAGTGAGGACCGGCCCAAGAATCAGCCCCAGCATTTT
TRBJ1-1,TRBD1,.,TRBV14,CASSLGQVSAEAFF,TGTGCCAGCAGCCTGGGACAGGTGTCCGCTGAAGCTTTCTTT
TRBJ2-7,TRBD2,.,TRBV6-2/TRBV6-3,CASSVGLDAYEQYF,TGTGCCAGCAGTGTAGGACTAGACGCCTACGAGCAGTACTTC
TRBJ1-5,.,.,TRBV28,CASSSGNRVNQPQHF,TGTGCCAGCAGTTCGGGGAACAGGGTTAATCAGCCCCAGCATTTT
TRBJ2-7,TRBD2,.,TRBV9,CASSDPNWGSVGGGGSYEQYF,TGTGCCAGCAGCGACCCAAACTGGGGGTCAGTGGGAGGCGGGGGCTCCTACGAGCAGTACTTC
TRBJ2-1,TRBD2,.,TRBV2,CASRPGTSGYYNEQFF,TGTGCCAGCAGACCCGGGACTAGCGGTTACTACAATGAGCAGTTCTTC
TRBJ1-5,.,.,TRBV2,CASSAGYNQPQHF,TGTGCCAGCAGTGCAGGCTACAATCAGCCCCAGCATTTT
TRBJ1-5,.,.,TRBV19,CASRSGGQPQHF,TGTGCCAGTAGGTCCGGGGGTCAGCCCCAGCATTTT
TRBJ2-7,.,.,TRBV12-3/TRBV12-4,CASTPQGRDEQYF,TGTGCCAGCACCCCACAGGGTAGGGACGAGCAGTACTTC
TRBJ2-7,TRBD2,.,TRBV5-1,CASSLGAGGPYEQYF,TGCGCCAGCAGCTTGGGCGCGGGAGGGCCCTACGAGCAGTACTTC
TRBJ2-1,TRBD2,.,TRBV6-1,CASSDLWTSGSNEQFF,TGTGCCAGCAGTGATCTCTGGACTAGCGGGAGCAATGAGCAGTTCTTC
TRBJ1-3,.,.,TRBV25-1,CASSGTTTDSGNTIYF,TGTGCCAGCAGTGGTACTACGACGGACTCTGGAAACACCATATATTTT
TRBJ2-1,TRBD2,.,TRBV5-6,CASSHIAGDRNEQFF,TGTGCCAGCAGCCACATAGCGGGAGATCGCAATGAGCAGTTCTTC
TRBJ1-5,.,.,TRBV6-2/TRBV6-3,CASGRKGWYSNQPQHF,TGTGCCAGCGGCCGAAAAGGGTGGTATAGCAATCAGCCCCAGCATTTT
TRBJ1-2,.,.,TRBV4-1,CASSQVSGSGGYTF,TGCGCCAGCAGCCAAGTATCGGGGAGCGGTGGCTACACCTTC
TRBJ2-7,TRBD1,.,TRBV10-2,CASRTGQEVYEQYF,TGCGCCAGCAGGACGGGACAGGAGGTTTACGAGCAGTACTTC
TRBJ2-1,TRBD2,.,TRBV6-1,CASSEEGLAAIYEQFF,TGTGCCAGCAGTGAAGAAGGGCTAGCGGCTATCTATGAGCAGTTCTTC
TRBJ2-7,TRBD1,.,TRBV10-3,CAISESTQDRPYEQYF,TGTGCCATCAGTGAGTCGACTCAGGACAGGCCCTACGAGCAGTACTTC
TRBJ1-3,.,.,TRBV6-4,CASRANSGNTIYF,TGTGCCAGCAGGGCCAACTCTGGAAACACCATATATTTT
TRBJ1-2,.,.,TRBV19,CASSPGRYGYTF,TGTGCCAGTAGTCCGGGCAGGTATGGCTACACCTTC
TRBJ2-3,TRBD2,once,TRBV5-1,CASSLRYAGGTDTQYF,TGCGCCAGCAGCTTGAGGTACGCGGGGGGCACAGATACGCAGTATTTT
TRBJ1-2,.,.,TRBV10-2,CASSEGFSGFYGYTF,TGCGCCAGCAGTGAGGGGTTCTCAGGGTTTTATGGCTACACCTTC
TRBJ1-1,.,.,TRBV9,CASSTRAQGPEAFF,TGTGCCAGCAGCACGCGGGCCCAGGGCCCTGAAGCTTTCTTT